These T cell receptor beta chains were read from a single sample in a study of CD8 T cells in ankylosing spondylitis. Each CDR3 protein gets one entry after TCRdb re-called the 5' RACE reads with MiXCR. This table has some 350,000 distinct CDR3 sequences, about 14% appearing once. Specimen: blood, either unsorted or a sorted T cell fraction (not recorded which). Every receptor here comes from a male donor with ankylosing spondylitis or in good health (not recorded which). Both conserved end residues are part of each CDR3. Each record gives: J gene, clone size, CDR3 length, D gene, V gene, CDR3 protein, CDR3 DNA. D genes are given only for firm matches. A row's size may be missing; if present it is once, few, many or a size class.

TRBJ2-5 | . | 15 | . | TRBV2 | CASSTGKGPQETQYF | TGTGCCAGCAGTACAGGGAAGGGCCCCCAAGAGACCCAGTACTTC
TRBJ2-5 | few | 13 | . | TRBV9 | CASSTGLPGTQYF | TGTGCCAGCAGCACGGGACTCCCGGGGACCCAGTACTTC
TRBJ2-1 | few | 17 | TRBD2 | TRBV5-1 | CASSPSGTSGGNNEQFF | TGCGCCAGCAGCCCTTCCGGGACTAGCGGGGGTAACAATGAGCAGTTCTTC
TRBJ2-7 | . | 14 | . | TRBV7-8 | CASSLSARDYEQYF | TGTGCCAGCAGCCTCTCGGCCAGGGACTACGAGCAGTACTTC
TRBJ2-5 | . | 13 | . | TRBV12-5 | CASGPSASGTQYF | TGTGCTAGTGGCCCCTCCGCCTCCGGGACCCAGTACTTC
TRBJ2-1 | few | 16 | . | TRBV30 | CAWLPRGGLQVNEQFF | TGTGCCTGGTTACCCAGGGGGGGGCTTCAAGTCAATGAGCAGTTCTTC
TRBJ1-1 | few | 14 | . | TRBV3-1 | CASSQGRGYTEAFF | TGTGCCAGCAGCCAAGGGCGGGGGTACACTGAAGCTTTCTTT
TRBJ2-4 | many | 16 | . | TRBV3-1 | CASSHSGESTKNIQYF | TGTGCCAGCAGCCATTCGGGGGAGTCTACCAAAAACATTCAGTACTTC
TRBJ1-2 | . | 13 | . | TRBV6-1 | CASRGRGGYGYTF | TGTGCCAGCAGGGGTCGGGGCGGCTATGGCTACACCTTC
TRBJ1-2 | few | 12 | . | TRBV20-1 | CSASDRNYGYTF | TGCAGTGCTAGCGACAGGAACTATGGCTACACCTTC
TRBJ2-3 | . | 13 | . | TRBV2 | CASSDSTIPAQYF | TGTGCCAGCAGTGACTCTACCATCCCGGCGCAGTATTTT
TRBJ1-4 | few | 15 | . | TRBV5-1 | CASSPTGLLNEKLFF | TGCGCCAGCAGCCCCACAGGGCTTTTAAATGAAAAACTGTTTTTT
TRBJ2-3 | . | 16 | . | TRBV6-2/TRBV6-3 | CASSTPAGASTDTQYF | TGTGCCAGCAGCACACCGGCGGGGGCAAGCACAGATACGCAGTATTTT
TRBJ1-1 | . | 16 | . | TRBV14 | CASSQDPSAGWRGAFF | TGTGCCAGCAGCCAAGACCCAAGCGCAGGCTGGAGGGGAGCTTTCTTT
TRBJ2-1 | . | 15 | . | TRBV12-3/TRBV12-4 | CASRPGLPRNNEQFF | TGTGCCAGCAGACCGGGTCTCCCCAGGAACAATGAGCAGTTCTTC